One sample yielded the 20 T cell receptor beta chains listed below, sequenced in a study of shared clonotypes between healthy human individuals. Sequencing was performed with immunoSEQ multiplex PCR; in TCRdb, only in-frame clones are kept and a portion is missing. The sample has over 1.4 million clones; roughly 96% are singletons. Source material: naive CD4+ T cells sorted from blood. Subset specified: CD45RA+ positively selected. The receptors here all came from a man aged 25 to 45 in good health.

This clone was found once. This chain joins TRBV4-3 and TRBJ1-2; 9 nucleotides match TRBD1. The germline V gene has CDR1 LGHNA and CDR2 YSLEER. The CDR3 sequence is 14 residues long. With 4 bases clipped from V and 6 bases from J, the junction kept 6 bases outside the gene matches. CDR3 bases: TGCGCCAGCAGCCTGGACAGGGGCAAGGATGGCTACACCTTC. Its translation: CASSLDRGKDGYTF.

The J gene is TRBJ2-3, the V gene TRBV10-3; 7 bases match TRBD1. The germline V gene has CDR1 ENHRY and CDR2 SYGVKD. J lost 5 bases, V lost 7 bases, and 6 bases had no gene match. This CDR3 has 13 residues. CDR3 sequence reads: CAITGQVGDTQYF. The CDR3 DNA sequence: TGTGCCATCACCGGACAGGTGGGAGATACGCAGTATTTT.

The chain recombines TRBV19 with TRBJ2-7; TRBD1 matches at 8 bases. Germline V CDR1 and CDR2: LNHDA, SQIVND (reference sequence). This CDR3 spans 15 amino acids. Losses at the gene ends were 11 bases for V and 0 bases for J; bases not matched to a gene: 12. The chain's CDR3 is CAPQRDRRRSYEQYF. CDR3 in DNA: TGTGCCCCGCAACGGGACAGGAGACGCTCCTACGAGCAGTACTTC.

The CDR3, as DNA: TGTGCCAGCAGCTTGACCGCGGGTCCTGTCTACGAGCAGTACTTC. This codes for CASSLTAGPVYEQYF. V is TRBV5-6 and J is TRBJ2-7; perhaps TRBD2 as D (5 bases). Germline-derived CDR1 and CDR2 are SGHDT and YYEEEE. V was pared by 1 base and J by 3 bases, with 14 bases between. This CDR3 is 15 amino acids long.

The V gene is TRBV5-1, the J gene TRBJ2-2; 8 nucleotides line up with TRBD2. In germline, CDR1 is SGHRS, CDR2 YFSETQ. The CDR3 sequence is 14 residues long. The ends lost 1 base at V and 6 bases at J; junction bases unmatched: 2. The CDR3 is CASSLSGSSGELFF. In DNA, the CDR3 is TGCGCCAGCAGCTTGAGCGGGAGTTCCGGGGAGCTGTTTTTT.

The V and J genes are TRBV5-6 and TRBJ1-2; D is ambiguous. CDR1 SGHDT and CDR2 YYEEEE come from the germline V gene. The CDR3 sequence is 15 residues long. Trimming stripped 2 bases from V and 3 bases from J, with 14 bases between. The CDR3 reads CASSFYVMGDYGYTF. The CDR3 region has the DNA TGTGCCAGCAGCTTTTATGTAATGGGAGACTATGGCTACACCTTC.

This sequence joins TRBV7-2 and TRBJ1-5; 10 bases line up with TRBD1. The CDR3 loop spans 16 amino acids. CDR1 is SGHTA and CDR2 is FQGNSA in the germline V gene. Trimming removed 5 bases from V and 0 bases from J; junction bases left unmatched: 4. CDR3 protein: CASSTTGGNSNQPQHF. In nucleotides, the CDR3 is TGTGCCAGCAGCACGACAGGGGGCAATAGCAATCAGCCCCAGCATTTT.

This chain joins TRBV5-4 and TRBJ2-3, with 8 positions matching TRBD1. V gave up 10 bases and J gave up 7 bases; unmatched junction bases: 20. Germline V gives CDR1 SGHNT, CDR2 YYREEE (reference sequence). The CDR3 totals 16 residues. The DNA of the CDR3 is TGTGCCGCCAGTACCACCCGGGACAGGTTGTTGAATACGCAGTATTTT. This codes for CAASTTRDRLLNTQYF. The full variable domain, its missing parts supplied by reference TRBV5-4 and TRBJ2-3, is ETGVTQSPTHLIKTRGQQVTLRCSSQSGHNTVSWYQQALGQGPQFIFQYYREEENGRGNFPPRFSGLQFPNYSSELNVNALELDDSALYLCAASTTRDRLLNTQYFGPGTRLTVL.

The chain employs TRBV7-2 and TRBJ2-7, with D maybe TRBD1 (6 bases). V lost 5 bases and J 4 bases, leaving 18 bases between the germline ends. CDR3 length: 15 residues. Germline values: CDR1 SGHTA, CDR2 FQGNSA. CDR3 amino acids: CASSVRQGSGYEQYF. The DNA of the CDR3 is TGTGCCAGCAGCGTTAGGCAGGGGTCCGGATACGAGCAGTACTTC.

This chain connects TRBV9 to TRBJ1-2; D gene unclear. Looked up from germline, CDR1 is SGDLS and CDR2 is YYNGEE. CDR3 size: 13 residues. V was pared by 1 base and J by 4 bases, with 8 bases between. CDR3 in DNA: TGTGCCAGCAGCGTAACGGGGTTCTATGGCTACACCTTC. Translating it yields CASSVTGFYGYTF.

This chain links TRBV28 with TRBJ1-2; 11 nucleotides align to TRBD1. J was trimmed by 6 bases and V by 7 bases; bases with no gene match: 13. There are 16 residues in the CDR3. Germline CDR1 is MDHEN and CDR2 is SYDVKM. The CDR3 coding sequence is TGTGCCAGCACCCAACTGCCGGGACAGGGGGGTGATGGCTACACCTTC. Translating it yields CASTQLPGQGGDGYTF.

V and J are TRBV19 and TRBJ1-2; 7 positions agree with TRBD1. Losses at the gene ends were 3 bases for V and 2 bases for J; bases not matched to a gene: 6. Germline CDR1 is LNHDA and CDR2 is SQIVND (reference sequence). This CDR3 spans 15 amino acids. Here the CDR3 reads CASSIGDRANYGYTF. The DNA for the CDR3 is TGTGCCAGTAGTATCGGCGACAGGGCCAACTATGGCTACACCTTC.

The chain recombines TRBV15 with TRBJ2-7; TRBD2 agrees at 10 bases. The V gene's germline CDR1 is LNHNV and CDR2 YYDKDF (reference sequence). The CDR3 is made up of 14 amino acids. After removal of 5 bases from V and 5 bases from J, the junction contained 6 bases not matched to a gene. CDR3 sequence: CATSGAGGPDEQYF. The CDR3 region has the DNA TGTGCCACCAGCGGAGCGGGAGGGCCCGACGAGCAGTACTTC. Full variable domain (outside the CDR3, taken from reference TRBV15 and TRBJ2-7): DAMVIQNPRYQVTQFGKPVTLSCSQTLNHNVMYWYQQKSSQAPKLLFHYYDKDFNNEADTPDNFQSRRPNTSFCFLDIRSPGLGDTAMYLCATSGAGGPDEQYFGPGTRLTVT.

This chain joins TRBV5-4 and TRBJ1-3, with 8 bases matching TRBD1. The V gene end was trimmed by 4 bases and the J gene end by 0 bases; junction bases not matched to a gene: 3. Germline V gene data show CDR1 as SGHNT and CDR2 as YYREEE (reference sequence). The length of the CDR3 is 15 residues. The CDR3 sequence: CASSVTGGSGNTIYF. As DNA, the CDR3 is TGTGCCAGCAGCGTTACAGGGGGCTCTGGAAACACCATATATTTT.

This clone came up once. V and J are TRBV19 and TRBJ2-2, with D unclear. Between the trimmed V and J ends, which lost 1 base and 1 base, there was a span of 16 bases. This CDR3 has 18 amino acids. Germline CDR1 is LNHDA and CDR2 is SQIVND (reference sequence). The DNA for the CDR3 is TGTGCCAGTAGTATAGCCTCCCACGTAGGGCGGAACACCGGGGAGCTGTTTTTT. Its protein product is CASSIASHVGRNTGELFF. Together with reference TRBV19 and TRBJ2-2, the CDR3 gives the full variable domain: DGGITQSPKYLFRKEGQNVTLSCEQNLNHDAMYWYRQDPGQGLRLIYYSQIVNDFQKGDIAEGYSVSREKKESFPLTVTSAQKNPTAFYLCASSIASHVGRNTGELFFGEGSRLTVL.

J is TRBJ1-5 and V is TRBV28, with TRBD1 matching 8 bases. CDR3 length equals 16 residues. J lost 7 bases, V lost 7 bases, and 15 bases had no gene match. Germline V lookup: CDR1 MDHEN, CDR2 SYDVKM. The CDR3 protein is CASTFPTGVDGQPQHF. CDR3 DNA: TGTGCCAGCACCTTTCCGACAGGGGTAGATGGACAGCCCCAGCATTTT.

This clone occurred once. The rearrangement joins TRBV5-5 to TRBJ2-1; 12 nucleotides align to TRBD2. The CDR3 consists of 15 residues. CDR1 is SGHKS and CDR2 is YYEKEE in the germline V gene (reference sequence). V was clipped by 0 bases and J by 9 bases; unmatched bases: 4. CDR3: CASSLAGLAGFEQFF. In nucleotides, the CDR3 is TGTGCCAGCAGCTTGGCTGGACTAGCGGGATTTGAGCAGTTCTTC.

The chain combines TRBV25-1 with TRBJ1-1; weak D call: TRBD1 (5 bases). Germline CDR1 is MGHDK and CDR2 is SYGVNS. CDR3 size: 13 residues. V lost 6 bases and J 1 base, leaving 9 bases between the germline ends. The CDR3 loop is CASRRGANTEAFF. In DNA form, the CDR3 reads TGTGCCAGCAGACGAGGGGCGAACACTGAAGCTTTCTTT.

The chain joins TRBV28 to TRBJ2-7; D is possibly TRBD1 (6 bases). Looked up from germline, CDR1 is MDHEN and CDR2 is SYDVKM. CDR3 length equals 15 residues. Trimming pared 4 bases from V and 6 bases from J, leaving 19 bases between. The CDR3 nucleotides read TGTGCCAGCAGTTCCGGGCAACAGGGTAAGCCCGAGCAGTACTTC. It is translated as CASSSGQQGKPEQYF. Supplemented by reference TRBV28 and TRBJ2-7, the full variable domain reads DVKVTQSSRYLVKRTGEKVFLECVQDMDHENMFWYRQDPGLGLRLIYFSYDVKMKEKGDIPEGYSVSREKKERFSLILESASTNQTSMYLCASSSGQQGKPEQYFGPGTRLTVT.

This CDR3 reads CASSLTSAMGNEQFF. DNA of the CDR3: TGTGCCAGCAGCTTGACTAGCGCAATGGGAAATGAGCAGTTCTTC. The genes are TRBV5-4 and TRBJ2-1, with 7 bases matching TRBD2. V shed 1 base and J 7 bases; nucleotides not matched to a gene: 8. Germline CDR1 reads SGHNT; CDR2 reads YYREEE (reference sequence). The CDR3 extends over 15 amino acids.